This T cell receptor beta chain was found in a study of blood T cell repertoires in COVID-19. Study-wide context: The United States, Italy and Spain were the sources of the acute and convalescent COVID-19 samples. T cells, B-cell-depleted T cells, or PBMCs supplied cDNA or gDNA.

Losses at the gene ends were 0 bases for V and 2 bases for J; bases not matched to a gene: 4. The CDR3 runs 16 residues. Germline CDR1 is SGHRS and CDR2 is YFSETQ. Per the original methods: Quantification of nucleated cells was approximated via reference gene primer amplification. Assay used: immunoSEQ multiplex PCR; TCRdb lists only in-frame clones, some missing. The DNA gave D and trimming, while V, J and clone size come from that table. The data show 150,000 to 200,000 clones, with roughly 84% seen just once and over 1.5% held by the top ten. The chain is built from TRBV5-1 and TRBJ2-1; 8 bases align to TRBD2. The sequence was collected from a human donor in a cohort sampled during active COVID-19. The sequenced sample was peripheral blood. The CDR3 is CASSLAGGAPYNEQFF. DNA of the CDR3: TGCGCCAGCAGCTTGGCCGGGGGGGCCCCCTACAATGAGCAGTTCTTC.